This TCR beta chain comes out of a study of beta chain features in type 1 diabetes. Study-level background: Healthy donors, compared against patients, showed similar age, gender and cell yields. Study-level results: Patients' naive, central memory and Treg TCRB repertoires seemed closer to one another than those of healthy donors. Fewer insertions but more deletions were seen at VDJ junctions in type 1 diabetes patients. Whatever favoring of shorter templates PCR might show would apply equally to patients and controls. Type 1 diabetes patients had TCRB CDR3s that were shorter (moderately but significantly so) in all four CD4+ subsets.

Germline values: CDR1 SNHLY, CDR2 FYNNEI. After removal of 7 bases from V and 6 bases from J, the junction contained 6 bases not matched to a gene. The CDR3 has 14 residues. What was sequenced were expressed TCRB transcripts, since all of the isolated RNA had been reverse transcribed. TCRdb's table, derived via immunoSEQ multiplex PCR, lists solely in-frame clones and lacks some. The sample comprises about 700,000 clones, 13% of which are singletons, and approximately 0.022% rests with the top ten. Regarding this clone: Its antigen remains unidentified.

Sequencing was performed on naive CD4+ T cells from blood. The TCR sequence derives from a man aged 18 to 29 with type 1 diabetes. The V gene is TRBV2, the J gene TRBJ2-2, with TRBD1 matching 9 bases. CDR3 amino acids: CASNPGQGAGELFF. CDR3 DNA: TGTGCCAGCAACCCGGGACAGGGAGCCGGGGAGCTGTTTTTT.